This entry describes one T cell receptor beta chain. The antigen this receptor binds is unknown. Base qualities are missing; no much larger clone stands one base away. TCR CDR3 regions were amplified from genomic DNA by multiplex PCR using the deep immunoSEQ assay. Extracted genomic DNA from each cell subset was distributed evenly across all wells of several immunoSEQ 96-well plates, and each plate was treated as a replicate. For sorted subsets, roughly 200 ng of genomic DNA, equivalent to 25,000 to 35,000 T cell genomes, went into each replicate PCR. Purified libraries were quantified with a Qubit 3.0 fluorometer, sized on a Bioanalyzer 2100, and re-quantified with the KAPA Library Quantification kit. Every immunoSEQ 96-well plate was sequenced on a dedicated single-read 150-cycle Illumina NextSeq 550 flow cell. Regarding the original processing steps: Because the immunoSEQ output included only junctional sequences and no quality scores, the filtering could not be the same as the filtering used for full-length reads. Sequences were annotated with PyIR, a Python wrapper for IgBLAST v1.9, and V/J genes and CDR3 were assigned using IMGT germline references. Reads were removed for weak V/J assignments (E-value above 1e-6), missing CDR3, stop codons, out-of-frame junctions, or ambiguous translated residues. A V3J clonotype was defined by an identical inferred V gene, J gene, and CDR3 amino acid sequence. The percentage overlap between two repertoires was calculated by dividing the number of shared unique clonotypes by the size of the smaller repertoire. Repertoire richness was assessed with RTK rarefaction, the Chao1 estimator, and Recon v2.1 estimates of unobserved clonotypes. Generation probabilities were computed with OLGA for all TCRbeta clonotypes obtained by the gDNA method from several donors. In its TCRdb copy, this immuneACCESS table keeps in-frame sequences only and misses some clones. Where compared with another copy, unresolved V genes explain less than half of these, and the others have no known cause. That table is the source of V, J and clone size, and D and trimming were worked out from the DNA. Across this sample there are some 2,500,000 clones, with around 92% seen only once. Of the sample, 0.3% to 0.4% falls within the top ten clones.

Healthy HIV-negative adults with no recently reported acute infections or vaccinations were included as donors. Every donor was a Caucasian adult living in Nashville, Tennessee, USA. CD4+ T cells were enriched by magnetic negative selection, after which naive cells were positively selected on CD45RA and the negative fraction was taken as the memory subset. Blood was obtained by leukapheresis, after which PBMCs were separated by Ficoll-Histopaque density gradient centrifugation and cryopreserved in liquid nitrogen vapor phase. Analytical flow cytometry was used to check the purity and quantity of each magnetically sorted T cell population. Each sorted fraction had its genomic DNA isolated and then quantified by UV absorbance on a Nanodrop 2000c. V and J lose 8 bases and 3 bases, and a span of 17 bases separates them. The germline V gene gives CDR1 as SGHTA and CDR2 as FQGTGA. Taken from cysteine to phenylalanine, the CDR3 has 15 residues. The CDR3 DNA has 45 bases and is translated from base 1.

The data originate from a study of shared clonotypes between healthy human individuals (TCRdb year 2020). About the investigation overall: The cohort comprised two women and a few men aged 18 to 49 years. Per donor, three plates each were used for CD4 naive and CD4 memory, two for CD8 naive, and one for CD8 memory. Blood TCR repertoires of about 5 healthy adults were deeply sequenced to estimate repertoire size and the extent of clonotype sharing between individuals. To increase sequencing depth and limit assay-specific biases, different laboratories used diverse techniques to prepare libraries and sequence TCR repertoires. Per donor, leukapheresis produced somewhere between about 0.94 and 9.5 billion PBMCs. The study at large found these results: Compared with non-shared clonotypes, clonotypes shared by all four sorted-subset donors had higher generation probabilities. Estimated clonotype richness was generally larger for naive than for memory subsets. Sharing across four donors was observed for roughly 5% of naive CD4, under 4% of naive CD8, over 2% of memory CD4, and roughly 0.4% of memory CD8 clonotypes. Incomplete sequencing was indicated by rarefaction of sorted-subset datasets, despite the large sequencing depth. Sampling was limited to blood, and TCR repertoires in tissue likely differ from TCR repertoires in blood. The genetic and exposure-history diversity represented was limited by the small number of donors. Pairwise subsampling led to the expectation that sequencing depth would affect the degree of clonotype sharing among donors.

This clonotype was sampled from a man younger than 30 in good health. Some clones in this sample may be carry-over from other donors' samples. Rearrangement joined TRBV7-3 to TRBJ2-1, with the D assignment possibly TRBD1 or TRBD2, given 5 matching bases for each. The sequenced material came from naive CD4+ T cells from PBMCs. Taken with the paper, the label for cell subset or site translates to: CD45RA+ positively selected. The CDR3 reads as follows: CASSPRDRNYNEQFF. The DNA is as follows: TGTGCCAGCTCGCCCCGGGACCGAAACTACAATGAGCAGTTCTTC.